This T cell receptor beta chain was observed in a study of blood T cell repertoires in COVID-19. The wider study: Some COVID-19 samples were acute and others convalescent; all came from the United States, Italy and Spain. T cells, B-cell-depleted T cells, or PBMCs supplied cDNA or gDNA.

Authors' data handling: Estimates of nucleated cell counts were drawn from the amplification of reference gene primers. Sequencing used immunoSEQ multiplex PCR; TCRdb keeps in-frame clones, though not all of them. That table furnishes V, J and clone size, whereas the DNA furnished D and trimming. The sample shows roughly 80,000 clones, 65% to 85% of them seen only once. V gave up 5 bases and J gave up 6 bases, with 11 bases separating them. The CDR3 consists of 13 residues. CDR1 and CDR2 (germline): KGHSH, LQKENI. Specimen: peripheral blood. The TCR was taken from a man in his 70s with active or convalescent COVID-19. This sequence joins TRBV18 and TRBJ2-4, with D unresolved. The CDR3 region is CASSVTVPNIQYF. As DNA, the CDR3 is TGTGCCAGCTCAGTAACAGTACCAAACATTCAGTACTTC.